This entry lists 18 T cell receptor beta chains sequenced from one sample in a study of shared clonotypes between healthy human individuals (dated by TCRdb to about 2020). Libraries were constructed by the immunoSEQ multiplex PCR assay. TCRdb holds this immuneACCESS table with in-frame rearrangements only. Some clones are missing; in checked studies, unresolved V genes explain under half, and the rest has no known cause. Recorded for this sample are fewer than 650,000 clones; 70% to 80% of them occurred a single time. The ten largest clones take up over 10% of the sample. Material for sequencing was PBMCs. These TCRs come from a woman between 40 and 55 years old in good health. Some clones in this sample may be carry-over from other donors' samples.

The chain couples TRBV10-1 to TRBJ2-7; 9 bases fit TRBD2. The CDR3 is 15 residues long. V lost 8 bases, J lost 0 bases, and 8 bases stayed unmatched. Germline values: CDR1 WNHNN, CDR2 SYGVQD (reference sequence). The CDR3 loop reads CASAVSSGSSYEQYF. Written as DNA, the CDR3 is TGCGCCAGCGCGGTTAGTAGCGGGAGCTCCTACGAGCAGTACTTC.

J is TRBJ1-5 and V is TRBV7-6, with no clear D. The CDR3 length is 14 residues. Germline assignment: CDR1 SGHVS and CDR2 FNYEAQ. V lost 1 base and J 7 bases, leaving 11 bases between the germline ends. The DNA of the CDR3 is TGTGCCAGCAGCTTAGAGCCGGGTAGGCAGCCCCAGCATTTT. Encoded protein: CASSLEPGRQPQHF.

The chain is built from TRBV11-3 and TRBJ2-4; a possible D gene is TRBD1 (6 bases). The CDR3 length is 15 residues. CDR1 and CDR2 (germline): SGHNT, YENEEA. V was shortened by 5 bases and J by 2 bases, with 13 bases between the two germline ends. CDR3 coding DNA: TGTGCCAGCAGCCCCAGGGGTGGGACCAAAAACATTCAGTACTTC. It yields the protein CASSPRGGTKNIQYF.

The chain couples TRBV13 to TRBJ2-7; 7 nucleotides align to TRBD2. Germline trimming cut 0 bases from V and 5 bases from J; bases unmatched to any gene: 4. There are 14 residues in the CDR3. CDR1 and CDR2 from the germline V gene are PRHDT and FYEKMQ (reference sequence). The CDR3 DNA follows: TGTGCCAGCAGCTTAGGGCGGGAGCTCCACGAGCAGTACTTC. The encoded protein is CASSLGRELHEQYF.

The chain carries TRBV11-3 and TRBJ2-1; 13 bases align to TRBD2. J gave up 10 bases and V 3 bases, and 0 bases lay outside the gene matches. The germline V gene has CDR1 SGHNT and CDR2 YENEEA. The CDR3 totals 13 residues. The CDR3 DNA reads TGTGCCAGCAGCTTGGGACTAGCGGGGGAGCAGTTCTTC. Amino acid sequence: CASSLGLAGEQFF.

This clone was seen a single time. The CDR3, as DNA: TGTGCCAGCAGTTTTAATAGGGTTAGCGGGAGTGTTAGAGAGACCCAGTACTTC. Translated, it gives CASSFNRVSGSVRETQYF. V is TRBV28 and J is TRBJ2-5; 9 positions match TRBD2. The V gene's germline CDR1 is MDHEN and CDR2 SYDVKM. This CDR3 comprises 18 residues. V dropped 3 bases and J dropped 4; count of bases not matched to a gene: 15.

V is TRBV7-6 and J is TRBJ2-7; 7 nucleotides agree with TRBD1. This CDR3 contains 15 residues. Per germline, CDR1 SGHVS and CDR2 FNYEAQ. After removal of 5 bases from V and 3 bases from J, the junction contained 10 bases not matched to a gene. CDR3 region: CASSPWDSINYEQYF. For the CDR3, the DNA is TGTGCCAGCAGCCCATGGGACAGCATTAACTACGAGCAGTACTTC.

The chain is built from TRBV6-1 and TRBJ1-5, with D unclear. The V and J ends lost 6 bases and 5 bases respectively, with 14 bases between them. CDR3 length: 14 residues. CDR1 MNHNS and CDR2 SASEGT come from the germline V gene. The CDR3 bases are TGTGCCAGCAGCCAAGGGTGGTTGGATCAGCCCCAGCATTTT. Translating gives CASSQGWLDQPQHF.

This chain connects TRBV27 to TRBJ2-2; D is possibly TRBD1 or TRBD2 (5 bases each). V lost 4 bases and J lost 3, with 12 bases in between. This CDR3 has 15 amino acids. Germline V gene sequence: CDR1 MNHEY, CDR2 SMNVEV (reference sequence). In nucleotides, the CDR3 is TGTGCCAGCAGTTACGAGGGACCCGACACCGGGGAGCTGTTTTTT. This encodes CASSYEGPDTGELFF.

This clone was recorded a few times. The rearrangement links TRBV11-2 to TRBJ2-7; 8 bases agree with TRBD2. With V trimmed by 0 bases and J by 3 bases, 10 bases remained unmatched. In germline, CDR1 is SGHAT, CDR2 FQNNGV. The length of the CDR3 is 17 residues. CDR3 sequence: CASSLDQAGVSLYEQYF. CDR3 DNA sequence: TGTGCCAGCAGCTTAGATCAAGCGGGGGTGAGCCTCTACGAGCAGTACTTC.

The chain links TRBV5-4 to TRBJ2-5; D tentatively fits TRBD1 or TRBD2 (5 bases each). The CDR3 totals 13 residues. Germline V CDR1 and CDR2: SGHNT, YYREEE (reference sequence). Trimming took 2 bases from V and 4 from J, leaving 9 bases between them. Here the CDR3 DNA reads TGTGCCAGCAGCTTAGAGGGGTTAGAGACCCAGTACTTC. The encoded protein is CASSLEGLETQYF.

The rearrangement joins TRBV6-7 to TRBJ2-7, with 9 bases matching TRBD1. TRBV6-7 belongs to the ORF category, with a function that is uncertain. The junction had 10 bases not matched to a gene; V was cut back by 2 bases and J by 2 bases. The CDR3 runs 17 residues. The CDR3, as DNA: TGTGCCAGCAGTTACCTTACCCGGGACAGGGCCACCTACGAGCAGTACTTC. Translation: CASSYLTRDRATYEQYF.

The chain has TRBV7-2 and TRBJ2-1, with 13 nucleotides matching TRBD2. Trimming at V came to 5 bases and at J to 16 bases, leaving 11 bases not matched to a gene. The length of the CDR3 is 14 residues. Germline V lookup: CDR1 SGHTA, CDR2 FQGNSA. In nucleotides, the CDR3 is TGTGCCAGCAGCCCGGGACTAGCGGGGAGTTTTCAATTCTTC. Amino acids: CASSPGLAGSFQFF.

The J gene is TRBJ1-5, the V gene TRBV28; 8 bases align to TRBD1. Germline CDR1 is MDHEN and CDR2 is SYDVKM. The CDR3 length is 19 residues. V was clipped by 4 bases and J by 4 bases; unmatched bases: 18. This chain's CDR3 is CASSSGIIYRGIANQPQHF. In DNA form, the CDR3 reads TGTGCCAGCAGTTCGGGGATCATCTACAGGGGGATTGCAAATCAGCCCCAGCATTTT.

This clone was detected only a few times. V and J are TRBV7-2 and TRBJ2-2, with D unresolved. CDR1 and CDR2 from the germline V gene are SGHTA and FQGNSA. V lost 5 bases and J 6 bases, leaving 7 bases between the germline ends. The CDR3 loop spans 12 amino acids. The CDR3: CASSLLSGELFF. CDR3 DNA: TGTGCCAGCAGCCTACTTTCCGGGGAGCTGTTTTTT.

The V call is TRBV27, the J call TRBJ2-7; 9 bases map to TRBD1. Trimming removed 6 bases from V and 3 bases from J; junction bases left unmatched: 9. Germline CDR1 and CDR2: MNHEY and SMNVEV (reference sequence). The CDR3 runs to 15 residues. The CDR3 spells CASRTPGQGIYEQYF. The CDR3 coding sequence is TGTGCCAGCAGGACGCCGGGACAGGGAATCTACGAGCAGTACTTC.

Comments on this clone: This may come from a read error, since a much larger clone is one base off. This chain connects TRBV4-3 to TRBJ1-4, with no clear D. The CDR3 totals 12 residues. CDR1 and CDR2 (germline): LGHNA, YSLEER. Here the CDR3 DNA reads TGCGCCAGCAGCCAAGGCAGTGAAAAACCGTTTTTT. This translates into CASSQGSEKPFF.

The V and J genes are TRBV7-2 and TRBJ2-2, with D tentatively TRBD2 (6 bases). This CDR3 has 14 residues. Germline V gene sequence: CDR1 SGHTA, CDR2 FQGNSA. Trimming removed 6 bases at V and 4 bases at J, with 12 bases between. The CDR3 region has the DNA TGTGCCAGCAGGGACGGGACTTCCACCGGGGAGCTGTTTTTT. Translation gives CASRDGTSTGELFF. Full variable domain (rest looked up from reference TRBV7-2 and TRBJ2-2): GAGVSQSPSNKVTEKGKDVELRCDPISGHTALYWYRQSLGQGLEFLIYFQGNSAPDKSGLPSDRFSAERTGGSVSTLTIQRTQQEDSAVYLCASRDGTSTGELFFGEGSRLTVL.